This TCR beta chain came from a study of regulatory T cells in long-lasting Graves disease. Investigators prepared the TCR beta libraries by applying iRepertoire HTBI primers and Arm-PCR of CDR3 regions. Per the study methods: Taken together, the samples had around 60 TRBV and more than 12 TRBJ segments identified. From the multiplex PCR reads, TCRdb called clonotypes with MiXCR, one entry per CDR3 protein. TCRdb's processing, not the authors', yielded these V and J calls. The table records fewer than 450,000 distinct CDR3 sequences, less than 25% of them present only once. Per the germline V gene, CDR1 is SGHAT and CDR2 is FQNNGV. The CDR3 contains 11 residues. V dropped 7 bases and J dropped 7 bases, with 11 bases sitting between them. Described time point: persistent/refractory GD, antithyroid drugs over 5 years with positive TRAb. The authors made the TCR library using RNA they extracted from PBMCs.

The chain is built from TRBV11-2 and TRBJ2-7; possibly TRBD1 for D (5 bases). This clonotype originated in a female donor with Graves disease. The specimen was peripheral blood mononuclear cells (PBMCs), collected when the disease was refractory, from a patient treated with antithyroid drugs. CDR3 sequence reads: CASTQGFEQYF. CDR3 DNA: TGTGCCAGCACTCAGGGTTTTGAGCAGTACTTC.